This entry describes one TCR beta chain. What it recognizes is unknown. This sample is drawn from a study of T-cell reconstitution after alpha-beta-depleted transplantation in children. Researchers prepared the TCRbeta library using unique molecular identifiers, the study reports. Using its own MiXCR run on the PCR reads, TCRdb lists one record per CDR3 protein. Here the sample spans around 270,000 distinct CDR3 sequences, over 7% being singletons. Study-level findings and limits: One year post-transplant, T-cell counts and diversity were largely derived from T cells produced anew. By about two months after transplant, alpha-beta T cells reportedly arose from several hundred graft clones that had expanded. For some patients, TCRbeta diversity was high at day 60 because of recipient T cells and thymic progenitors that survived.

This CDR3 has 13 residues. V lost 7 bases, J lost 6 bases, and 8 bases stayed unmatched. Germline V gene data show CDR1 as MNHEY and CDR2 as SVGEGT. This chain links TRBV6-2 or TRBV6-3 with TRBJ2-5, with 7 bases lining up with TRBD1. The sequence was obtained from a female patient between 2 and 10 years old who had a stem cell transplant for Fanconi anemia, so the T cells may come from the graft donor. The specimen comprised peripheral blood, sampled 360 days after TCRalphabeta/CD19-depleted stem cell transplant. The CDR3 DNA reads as TGTGCCAGCAACTACCGACAGGGAAAGACCCAGTACTTC. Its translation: CASNYRQGKTQYF.